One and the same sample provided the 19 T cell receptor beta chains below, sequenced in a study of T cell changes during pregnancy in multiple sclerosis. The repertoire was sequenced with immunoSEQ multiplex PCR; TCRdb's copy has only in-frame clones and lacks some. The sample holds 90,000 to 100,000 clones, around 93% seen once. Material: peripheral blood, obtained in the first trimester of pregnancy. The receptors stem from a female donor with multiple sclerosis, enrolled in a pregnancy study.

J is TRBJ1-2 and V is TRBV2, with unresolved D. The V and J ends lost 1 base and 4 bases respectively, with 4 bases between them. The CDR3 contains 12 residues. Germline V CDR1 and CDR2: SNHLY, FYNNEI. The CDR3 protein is CASSEGGYGYTF. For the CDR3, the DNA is TGTGCCAGCAGTGAAGGAGGCTATGGCTACACCTTC.

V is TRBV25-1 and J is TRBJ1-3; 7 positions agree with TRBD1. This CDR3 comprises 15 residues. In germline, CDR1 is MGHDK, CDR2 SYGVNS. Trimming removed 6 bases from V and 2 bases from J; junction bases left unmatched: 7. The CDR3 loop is CASRSGGVPGNTIYF. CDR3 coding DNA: TGTGCCAGCAGATCAGGGGGTGTTCCTGGAAACACCATATATTTT.

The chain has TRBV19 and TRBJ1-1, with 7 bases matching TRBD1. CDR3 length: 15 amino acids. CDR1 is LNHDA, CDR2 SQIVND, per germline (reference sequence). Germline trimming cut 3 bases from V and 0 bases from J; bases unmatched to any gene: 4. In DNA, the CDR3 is TGTGCCAGTAGTATCACGGGACAGATGAACACTGAAGCTTTCTTT. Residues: CASSITGQMNTEAFF.

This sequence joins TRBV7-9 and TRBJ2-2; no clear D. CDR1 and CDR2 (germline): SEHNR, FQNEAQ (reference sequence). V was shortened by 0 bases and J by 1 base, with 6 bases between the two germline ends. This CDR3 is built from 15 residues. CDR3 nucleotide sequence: TGTGCCAGCAGCTTAGCGTGGAGGAACACCGGGGAGCTGTTTTTT. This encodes CASSLAWRNTGELFF. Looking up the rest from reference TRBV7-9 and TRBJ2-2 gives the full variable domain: DTGVSQNPRHKITKRGQNVTFRCDPISEHNRLYWYRQTLGQGPEFLTYFQNEAQLEKSRLLSDRFSAERPKGSFSTLEIQRTEQGDSAMYLCASSLAWRNTGELFFGEGSRLTVL.

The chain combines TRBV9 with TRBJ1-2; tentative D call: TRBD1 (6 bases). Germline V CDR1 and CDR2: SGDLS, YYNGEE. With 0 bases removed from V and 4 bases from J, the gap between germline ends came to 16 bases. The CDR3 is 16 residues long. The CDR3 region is CASSVGLFWDTYGYTF. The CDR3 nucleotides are TGTGCCAGCAGCGTAGGTTTGTTTTGGGACACCTATGGCTACACCTTC.

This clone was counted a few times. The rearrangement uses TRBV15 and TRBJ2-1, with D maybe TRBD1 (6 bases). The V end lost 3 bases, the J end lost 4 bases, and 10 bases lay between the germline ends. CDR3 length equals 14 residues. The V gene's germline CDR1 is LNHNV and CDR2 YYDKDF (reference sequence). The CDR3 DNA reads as TGTGCCACCAGCAGCGGACAGCAGTACAATGAGCAGTTCTTC. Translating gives CATSSGQQYNEQFF.

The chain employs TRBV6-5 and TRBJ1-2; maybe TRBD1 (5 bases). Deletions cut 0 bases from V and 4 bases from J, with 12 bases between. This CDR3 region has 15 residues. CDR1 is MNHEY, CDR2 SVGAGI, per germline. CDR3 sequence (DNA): TGTGCCAGCAGTTACTCGTTCGGGGGTGGCTATGGCTACACCTTC. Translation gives CASSYSFGGGYGYTF.

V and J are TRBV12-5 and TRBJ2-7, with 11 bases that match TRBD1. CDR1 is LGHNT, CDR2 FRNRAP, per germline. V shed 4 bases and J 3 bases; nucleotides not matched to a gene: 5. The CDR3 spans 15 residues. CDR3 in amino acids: CASGSGQGEFYEQYF. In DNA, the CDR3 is TGTGCTAGTGGTTCGGGACAGGGGGAATTCTACGAGCAGTACTTC.

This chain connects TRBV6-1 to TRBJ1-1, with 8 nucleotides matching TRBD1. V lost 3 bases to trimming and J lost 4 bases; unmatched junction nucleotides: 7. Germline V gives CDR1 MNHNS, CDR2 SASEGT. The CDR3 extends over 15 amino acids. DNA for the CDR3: TGTGCCAGCAGTGACTTCGACAGGGGCGGCACTGAAGCTTTCTTT. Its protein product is CASSDFDRGGTEAFF.

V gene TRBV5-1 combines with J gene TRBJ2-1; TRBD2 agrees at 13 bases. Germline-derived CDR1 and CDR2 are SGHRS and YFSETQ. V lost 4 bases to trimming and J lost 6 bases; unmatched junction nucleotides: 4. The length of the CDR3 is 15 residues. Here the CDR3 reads CASSKGLAGPNEQFF. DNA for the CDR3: TGCGCCAGCAGCAAGGGACTAGCGGGACCCAATGAGCAGTTCTTC.

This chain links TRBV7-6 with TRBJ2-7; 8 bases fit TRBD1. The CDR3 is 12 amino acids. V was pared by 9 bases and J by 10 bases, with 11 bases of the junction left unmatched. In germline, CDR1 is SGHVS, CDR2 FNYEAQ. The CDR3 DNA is TGTGCCAGTACTAATGGACAGGGCGTACAGTACTTC. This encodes CASTNGQGVQYF. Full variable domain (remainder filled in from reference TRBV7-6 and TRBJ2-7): GAGVSQSPRYKVTKRGQDVALRCDPISGHVSLYWYRQALGQGPEFLTYFNYEAQQDKSGLPNDRFSAERPEGSISTLTIQRTEQRDSAMYRCASTNGQGVQYFGPGTRLTVT.

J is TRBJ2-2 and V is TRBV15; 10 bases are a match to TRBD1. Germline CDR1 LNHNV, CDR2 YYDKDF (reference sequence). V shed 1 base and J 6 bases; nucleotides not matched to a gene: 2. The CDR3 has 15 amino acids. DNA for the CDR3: TGTGCCACCAGCAGAGGGGACAGGGGCCCCGGGGAGCTGTTTTTT. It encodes CATSRGDRGPGELFF.

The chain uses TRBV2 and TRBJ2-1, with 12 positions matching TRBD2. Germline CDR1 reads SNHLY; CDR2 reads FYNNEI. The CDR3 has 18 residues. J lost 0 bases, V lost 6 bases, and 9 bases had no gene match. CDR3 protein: CASSLLTSGGSSYNEQFF. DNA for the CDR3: TGTGCCAGCAGCCTACTGACTAGCGGGGGTTCCTCCTACAATGAGCAGTTCTTC.

CDR3 sequence: CASSQAGQGGYEQYF. CDR3 nucleotides: TGCGCCAGCAGTCAGGCCGGACAGGGCGGTTACGAGCAGTACTTC. This chain joins TRBV5-1 and TRBJ2-7; 8 bases agree with TRBD1. Trimming at V came to 5 bases and at J to 4 bases, leaving 11 bases not matched to a gene. Germline assignment: CDR1 SGHRS and CDR2 YFSETQ. This CDR3 has 15 amino acids.

The CDR3: CAPKKTGVAFF. DNA of the CDR3: TGTGCCCCAAAGAAAACTGGAGTAGCTTTCTTT. The V and J genes are TRBV2 and TRBJ1-1, with D unclear. Trimming took 11 bases from V and 10 from J, leaving 17 bases between them. The CDR3 spans 11 residues. Germline loops: CDR1 SNHLY, CDR2 FYNNEI.

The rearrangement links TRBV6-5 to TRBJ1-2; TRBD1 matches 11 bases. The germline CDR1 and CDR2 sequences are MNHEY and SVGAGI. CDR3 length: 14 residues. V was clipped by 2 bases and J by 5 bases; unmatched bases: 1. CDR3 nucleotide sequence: TGTGCCAGCAGTTACGGGACAGGGGGGTATGGCTACACCTTC. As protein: CASSYGTGGYGYTF.

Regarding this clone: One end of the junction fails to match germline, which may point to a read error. The DNA of the CDR3 is TGTGCCAGCAGCTCCATTGCGGGGGCCTATGATTCACCCCTCCACTTT. It translates to CASSSIAGAYDSPLHF. The chain carries TRBV5-6 and TRBJ1-6; possible D gene TRBD1, 6 bases. Germline V gene data show CDR1 as SGHDT and CDR2 as YYEEEE. The CDR3 sequence is 16 residues long.

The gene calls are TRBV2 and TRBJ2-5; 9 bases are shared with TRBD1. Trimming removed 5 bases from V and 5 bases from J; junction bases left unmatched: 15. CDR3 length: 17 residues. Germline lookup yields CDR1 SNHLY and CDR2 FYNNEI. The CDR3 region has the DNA TGTGCCAGCAGTCGAGGAGGGACAGGGAGCCAGGGCGAGACCCAGTACTTC. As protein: CASSRGGTGSQGETQYF.

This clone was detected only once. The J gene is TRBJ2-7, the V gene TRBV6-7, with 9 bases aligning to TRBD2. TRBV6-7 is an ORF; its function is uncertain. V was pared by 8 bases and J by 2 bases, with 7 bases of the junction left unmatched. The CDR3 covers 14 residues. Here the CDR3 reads CASDPTSGAYEQYF. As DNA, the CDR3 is TGTGCCAGCGACCCGACTAGCGGAGCCTACGAGCAGTACTTC.